The 5 T cell receptor beta chains below were found in one sample sequenced in a study of technical replicates of blood from a few donors. Measured with immunoSEQ multiplex PCR; TCRdb has only the in-frame clones, and not every one. This table has tens of thousands of clones, about 92% appearing once. Material for sequencing was T cells isolated from PBMCs. All receptors derive from a human donor in good health.

The chain recombines TRBV28 with TRBJ2-3, with 7 bases matching TRBD2. Germline V gene sequence: CDR1 MDHEN, CDR2 SYDVKM. The V and J ends lost 5 bases and 4 bases, in that order; junction bases with no gene match: 9. The CDR3 has 15 residues. This CDR3 is CASSPQAGTADTQYF. The CDR3 coding sequence is TGTGCCAGCAGTCCCCAAGCGGGAACAGCAGATACGCAGTATTTT.

This chain joins TRBV27 and TRBJ2-2; 9 bases are a match to TRBD1. Trimming cost V 5 bases and J 5 bases; bases outside gene matches: 9. The CDR3 sequence is 16 residues long. Germline V gene data show CDR1 as MNHEY and CDR2 as SMNVEV (reference sequence). The CDR3 spells CASSTSGTGKTGELFF. For the CDR3, the DNA is TGTGCCAGCAGTACATCCGGGACAGGGAAAACCGGGGAGCTGTTTTTT.

The V and J genes are TRBV28 and TRBJ2-7; D uncertain. The V end lost 6 bases, the J end lost 3 bases, and 15 bases lay between the germline ends. The CDR3 spans 14 residues. Looked up from germline, CDR1 is MDHEN and CDR2 is SYDVKM. This CDR3 reads CASRSVAQLYEQYF. The CDR3 DNA is TGTGCCAGCAGGTCGGTAGCCCAACTCTACGAGCAGTACTTC. The complete variable domain, with remaining parts taken from reference TRBV28 and TRBJ2-7, reads DVKVTQSSRYLVKRTGEKVFLECVQDMDHENMFWYRQDPGLGLRLIYFSYDVKMKEKGDIPEGYSVSREKKERFSLILESASTNQTSMYLCASRSVAQLYEQYFGPGTRLTVT.

The V gene is TRBV6-1, the J gene TRBJ1-2; 9 nucleotides align to TRBD1. Germline CDR1 MNHNS, CDR2 SASEGT. There are 13 residues in the CDR3. V was pared by 2 bases and J by 8 bases, with 3 bases of the junction left unmatched. The CDR3 loop is CASSERDREGYTF. The CDR3 DNA reads as TGTGCCAGCAGTGAAAGGGACAGGGAAGGCTACACCTTC.

The rearrangement links TRBV6-6 to TRBJ1-2, with 12 bases that match TRBD1. J lost 7 bases, V lost 6 bases, and 9 bases had no gene match. CDR1 MNHNY and CDR2 SVGAGI come from the germline V gene (reference sequence). This CDR3 contains 15 residues. The CDR3 here is CASRPPGQGAGGYTF. The CDR3 DNA reads as TGTGCCAGCAGGCCACCGGGACAGGGGGCGGGTGGCTACACCTTC.